A single sample is the source of the 17 T cell receptor beta chains below, sequenced in a study of glioma-infiltrating T cells. The iRepertoire nested amplicon-rescue multiplex PCR amplified TCR alpha and beta CDR3s from RNA. TCRdb passed the multiplex PCR reads through MiXCR, listing each CDR3 protein once. The table includes fewer than 3,500 distinct CDR3 sequences, around 33% detected once. Sequenced sample: glioma tissue, nonneoplastic brain tissue, or PBMCs (not recorded which). These receptors were collected from a human donor with low-grade glioma or glioblastoma, undergoing nonglioma brain surgery, or in good health (not recorded which).

This clonotype was picked up a small number of times. V is TRBV11-2 and J is TRBJ2-1; 11 bases match TRBD2. The CDR3 is 17 residues long. Germline assignment: CDR1 SGHAT and CDR2 FQNNGV. V dropped 4 bases and J dropped 9; count of bases not matched to a gene: 14. In DNA form, the CDR3 reads TGTGCCAGCAGCTCAATAGCGGGGGGGCCGAGGGGTAGTGAGCAGTTCTTC. It specifies CASSSIAGGPRGSEQFF.

The CDR3 loop is CASSSEGNYGYTF. The CDR3 DNA follows: TGTGCCAGCAGTTCCGAGGGCAACTATGGCTACACCTTC. This rearrangement joins TRBV6-6 to TRBJ1-2; D unclear. The V end was cut by 4 bases, the J end by 2 bases, with 8 bases between. Germline V lookup: CDR1 MNHNY, CDR2 SVGAGI (reference sequence). The CDR3 consists of 13 residues.

CDR3 bases: TGTGCCAGCAGAGGACAGGGGGCGATCCACGAGCAGTACTTC. The encoded protein is CASRGQGAIHEQYF. The V call is TRBV2, the J call TRBJ2-7; 11 nucleotides line up with TRBD1. The CDR3 covers 14 residues. The V segment lost 6 bases and the J segment 5 bases; nucleotides outside the gene matches: 6. Looked up from germline, CDR1 is SNHLY and CDR2 is FYNNEI.

As to this clonotype: The missing conserved phenylalanine or tryptophan at the end of this CDR3 makes a read error likely. J is TRBJ1-5 and V is TRBV20-1; the D gene is possibly TRBD1 (6 bases). The CDR3 extends over 12 amino acids. Germline V gives CDR1 DFQATT, CDR2 SNEGSKA (reference sequence). V was trimmed by 5 bases and J by 8 bases, leaving 13 bases between them. CDR3 sequence reads: CSAGTYGKPQHS. CDR3 in DNA: TGCAGTGCTGGGACATACGGAAAGCCCCAGCATTCT.

The chain is built from TRBV6-2 or TRBV6-3 and TRBJ2-6; perhaps TRBD1 as D (6 bases). Germline V gene lookup returns CDR1 MNHEY and CDR2 SVGEGT. V dropped 4 bases and J dropped 0 bases, with 13 bases sitting between them. The CDR3 is made up of 17 amino acids. CDR3 in DNA: TGTGCCAGCAGTTGGACAGCTTACAGCTCTGGGGCCAACGTCCTGACTTTC. Protein sequence: CASSWTAYSSGANVLTF.

There are many counts of this clonotype. This chain joins TRBV9 and TRBJ2-7; D is ambiguous. The length of the CDR3 is 14 residues. Per the germline V gene, CDR1 is SGDLS and CDR2 is YYNGEE. V lost 0 bases and J lost 2, with 9 bases in between. CDR3: CASSVVPEPYEQYF. Written as DNA, the CDR3 is TGTGCCAGCAGCGTAGTTCCAGAACCCTACGAGCAGTACTTC.

This clonotype is labeled as medium-sized. This rearrangement joins TRBV15 to TRBJ1-5; D remains unclear. Trimming removed 0 bases from V and 8 bases from J, with 14 bases in between. Germline values: CDR1 LNHNV, CDR2 YYDKDF (reference sequence). This CDR3 is 15 amino acids long. CDR3 sequence: CATSRDSGSGEPQHF. In DNA form, the CDR3 reads TGTGCCACCAGCAGAGATTCGGGGAGTGGGGAGCCCCAGCATTTT.

This clonotype was picked up many times. The chain uses TRBV29-1 and TRBJ2-3; D unresolved. Germline lookup yields CDR1 SQVTM and CDR2 ANQGSEA. This CDR3 is 15 amino acids long. The V end was cut by 1 base, the J end by 5 bases, with 16 bases between. This chain's CDR3 is CSVEGGSSNVDTQYF. The DNA for the CDR3 is TGCAGCGTTGAAGGAGGTAGCTCCAATGTAGATACGCAGTATTTT.

This clonotype is termed medium-sized. This chain connects TRBV24-1 to TRBJ1-1; D is ambiguous. The CDR3 loop spans 13 amino acids. Trimming left V 0 bases short and J 3 bases short, with 4 bases between. Germline V gives CDR1 KGHDR, CDR2 SFDVKD. In DNA, the CDR3 is TGTGCCACCAGTGATTTGTCCCACACTGAAGCTTTCTTT. Amino acids: CATSDLSHTEAFF.

The CDR3 here is CSIIYSGTPAVAFF. The DNA for the CDR3 is TGTTCCATCATTTACTCCGGGACCCCGGCGGTAGCTTTCTTT. The genes are TRBV6-5 and TRBJ1-1; a weak D match, TRBD1 (5 bases). In germline, CDR1 is MNHEY, CDR2 SVGAGI. This CDR3 is 14 amino acids long.

Comments on this clonotype: Here the CDR3 omits its conserved ending phenylalanine or tryptophan, so a read error is the likely source. The chain carries TRBV20-1 and TRBJ2-7; TRBD1 is a possible D gene (5 bases). V was clipped by 4 bases and J by 2 bases, with 9 bases between them. From germline, CDR1 is DFQATT and CDR2 SNEGSKA (reference sequence). CDR3 size: 12 residues. The CDR3 spells CSATGNPYEQYL. The CDR3, as DNA: TGCAGTGCTACAGGGAATCCCTACGAGCAGTACTTA.

This clonotype came up many times. This chain links TRBV3-1 with TRBJ1-6; D unclear. With 1 base removed from V and 7 bases from J, the gap between germline ends came to 14 bases. This CDR3 has 16 residues. CDR1 is LGHDT, CDR2 YNNKEL, per germline (reference sequence). CDR3: CASSQVSGRRNSPLHF. The CDR3 DNA is TGTGCCAGCAGCCAAGTCTCGGGAAGGCGGAATTCACCCCTCCACTTT.

The V and J genes are TRBV29-1 and TRBJ1-2; D is unresolved. Germline V gene data show CDR1 as SQVTM and CDR2 as ANQGSEA. The V end was cut by 2 bases, the J end by 13 bases, with 17 bases between. The CDR3 has 12 amino acids. In DNA, the CDR3 is TGCAGCGTTGAATCATTGGGATATGGCCGCACCTTC. This translates into CSVESLGYGRTF.

This clonotype is classed as medium-sized. This chain joins TRBV7-2 and TRBJ2-7; D unresolved. There are 12 residues in the CDR3. Trimming shortened V by 0 bases and J by 5 bases, and 5 bases separated the two germline ends. Germline V gives CDR1 SGHTA, CDR2 FQGNSA. CDR3 region: CASSLARNEQYF. As DNA, the CDR3 is TGTGCCAGCAGCTTAGCGAGGAACGAGCAGTACTTC.

This clonotype appeared many times. This rearrangement joins TRBV19 to TRBJ1-5; D gene unclear. In germline, CDR1 is LNHDA, CDR2 SQIVND (reference sequence). V lost 0 bases to trimming and J lost 7 bases, with 10 bases between them. The CDR3 has 14 residues. CDR3 sequence: CASSIEEVGQPQHF. In DNA form, the CDR3 reads TGTGCCAGTAGTATAGAGGAGGTTGGGCAGCCCCAGCATTTT.

This clonotype is deemed medium-sized. The gene calls are TRBV29-1 and TRBJ2-5, with D possibly matching TRBD1 (6 bases). The CDR3 length is 12 residues. Germline V CDR1 and CDR2: SQVTM, ANQGSEA. The ends were cut back, 7 bases at V and 6 bases at J, with 15 bases in the middle. CDR3 sequence: CSAQPGQKTQYF. DNA of the CDR3: TGCAGCGCCCAACCGGGACAAAAGACCCAGTACTTC.

By its share, this clonotype is medium-sized (0.01 to 0.1%). The chain carries TRBV2 and TRBJ2-7; TRBD1 agrees at 10 bases. Germline CDR1 is SNHLY and CDR2 is FYNNEI. V dropped 6 bases and J dropped 2; count of bases not matched to a gene: 4. The CDR3 length is 14 residues. The CDR3 reads CASRGQGVTYEQYF. CDR3 DNA sequence: TGTGCCAGCAGAGGACAGGGGGTTACCTACGAGCAGTACTTC.